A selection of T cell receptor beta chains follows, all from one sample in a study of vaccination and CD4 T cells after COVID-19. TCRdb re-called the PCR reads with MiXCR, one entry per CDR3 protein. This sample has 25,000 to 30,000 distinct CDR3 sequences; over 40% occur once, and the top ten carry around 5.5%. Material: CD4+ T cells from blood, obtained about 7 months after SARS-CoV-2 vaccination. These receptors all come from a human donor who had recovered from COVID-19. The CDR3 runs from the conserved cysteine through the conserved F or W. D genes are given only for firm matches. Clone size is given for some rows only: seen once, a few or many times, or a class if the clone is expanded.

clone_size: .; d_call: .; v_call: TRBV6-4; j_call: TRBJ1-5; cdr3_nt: TGTGCCAGCAGTCAACAGGAAGATCAGCCCCAGCATTTT; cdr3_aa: CASSQQEDQPQHF
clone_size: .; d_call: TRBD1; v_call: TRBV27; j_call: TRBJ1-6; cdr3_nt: TGTGCCAGCAGCCCCCCGGGACAGGGTAATTCACCCCTCCACTTT; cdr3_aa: CASSPPGQGNSPLHF
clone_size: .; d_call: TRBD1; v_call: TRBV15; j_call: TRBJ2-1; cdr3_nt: TGTGCCACCAGCAGGCGCTCGCCGGGACAGGGGTTCAATGAGCAGTTCTTC; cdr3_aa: CATSRRSPGQGFNEQFF
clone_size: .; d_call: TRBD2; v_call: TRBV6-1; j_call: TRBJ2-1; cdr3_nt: TGTGCCAGCATTGGCGGGAGTGAGATCTTC; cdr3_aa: CASIGGSEIF
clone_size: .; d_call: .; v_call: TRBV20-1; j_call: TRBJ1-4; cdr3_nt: TGCAGTGCTAGCCGGGAAAAACTGTTTTTT; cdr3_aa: CSASREKLFF
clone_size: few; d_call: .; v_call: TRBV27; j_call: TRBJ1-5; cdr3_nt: TGTGCCAGCAGGGAAGAGGGCAGGGGTGACCAGCCCCAGCATTTT; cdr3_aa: CASREEGRGDQPQHF
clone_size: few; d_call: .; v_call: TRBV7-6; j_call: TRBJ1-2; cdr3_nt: TGTGCCAGCAGCTTAGACGGCAGAGCTAACTATGGCTACACCTTC; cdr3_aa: CASSLDGRANYGYTF
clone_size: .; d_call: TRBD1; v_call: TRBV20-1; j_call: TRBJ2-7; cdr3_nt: TGCAGTGCCGTAGCTCCGGGACAGGGAAAACGTACCTCCTACGAGCAGTACTTC; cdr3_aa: CSAVAPGQGKRTSYEQYF
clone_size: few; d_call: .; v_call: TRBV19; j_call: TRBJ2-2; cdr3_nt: TGTGCCAGTAGGCGACAGATGAACACCGGGGAGCTGTTTTTT; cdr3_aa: CASRRQMNTGELFF
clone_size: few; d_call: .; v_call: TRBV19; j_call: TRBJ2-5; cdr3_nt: TGTGCCAGTAGGGGGGACGGCCAAGAGACCCAGTACTTC; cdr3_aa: CASRGDGQETQYF
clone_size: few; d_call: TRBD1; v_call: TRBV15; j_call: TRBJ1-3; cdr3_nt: TGTGCCACCAGCAGAGCATCCGGGACAGGCAACTCTGGAAACACCATATATTTT; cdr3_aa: CATSRASGTGNSGNTIYF
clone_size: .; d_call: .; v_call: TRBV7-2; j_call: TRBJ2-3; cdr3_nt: TGTGCCAGCAGCATCAGGGGCGGGAACCCGCGCCTACCCCGGAATACGCAGTATTTT; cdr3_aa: CASSIRGGNPRLPRNTQYF
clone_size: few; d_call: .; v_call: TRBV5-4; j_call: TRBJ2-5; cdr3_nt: TGTGCCAGCAGCTTCCCAACAGGGACGGGAGAGACCCAGTACTTC; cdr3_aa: CASSFPTGTGETQYF
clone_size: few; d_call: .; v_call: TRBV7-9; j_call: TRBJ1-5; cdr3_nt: TGTGCCAGCAGCTTAACCGAGAGGCAGCCCCAGCATTTT; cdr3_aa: CASSLTERQPQHF
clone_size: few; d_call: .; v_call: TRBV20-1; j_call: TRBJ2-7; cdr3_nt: TGCAGTGCTAGAAGCCAGGGGACCTACGAGCAGTACTTC; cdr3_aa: CSARSQGTYEQYF
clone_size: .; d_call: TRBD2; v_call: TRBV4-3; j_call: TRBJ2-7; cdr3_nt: TGCGCCAGCAGCCAAGTCACGGGAGGGCTCTCCTACGAGCAGTACTTC; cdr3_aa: CASSQVTGGLSYEQYF
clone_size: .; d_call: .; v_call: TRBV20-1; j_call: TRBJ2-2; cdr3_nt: TGCAGTGCCGGTACGGGGCGGGCCACCGGGGAGCTGTTTTTT; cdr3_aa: CSAGTGRATGELFF
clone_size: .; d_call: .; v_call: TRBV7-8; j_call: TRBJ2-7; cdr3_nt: TGTGCCAGCAGCTTAGCGGGACCCTACGAGCAGTACTTC; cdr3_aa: CASSLAGPYEQYF
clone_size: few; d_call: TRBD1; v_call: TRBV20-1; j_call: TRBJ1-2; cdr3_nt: TGCAGTGCAACCCGGGGGACAGGGGGTCCTACCTCCTATGGCTACACCTTC; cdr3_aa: CSATRGTGGPTSYGYTF
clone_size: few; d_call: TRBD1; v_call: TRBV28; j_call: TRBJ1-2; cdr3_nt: TGTGCCAGCAGTTTCCCCACAGGGGTAGTCGACTATGGCTACACCTTC; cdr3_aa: CASSFPTGVVDYGYTF
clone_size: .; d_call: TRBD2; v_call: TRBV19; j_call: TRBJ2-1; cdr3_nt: TGTGCCAGTAGTATTGGACTAGCGGCCCCTGGGGATGAGCAGTTCTTC; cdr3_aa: CASSIGLAAPGDEQFF
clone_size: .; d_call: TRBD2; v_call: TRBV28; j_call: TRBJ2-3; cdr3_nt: TGTGCCAGCAGACCAAGCGGGAGTCGGCATACGCAGTATTTT; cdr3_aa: CASRPSGSRHTQYF
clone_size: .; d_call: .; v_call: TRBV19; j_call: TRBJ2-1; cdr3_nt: TGTGCCAGTAGTATGGGGAACACCTACAATGAGCAGTTCTTC; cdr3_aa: CASSMGNTYNEQFF
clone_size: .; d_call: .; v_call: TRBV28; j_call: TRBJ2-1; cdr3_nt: TGTGCCAGCAGGCTCCCTCGAAGCCGAGGGGACAATGAGCAGTTCTTC; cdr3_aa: CASRLPRSRGDNEQFF
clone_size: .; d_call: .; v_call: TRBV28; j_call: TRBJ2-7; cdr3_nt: TGTGCCAGCAGTTTAGGGGGAGCGGGCTCCTACGAGCAGTACTTC; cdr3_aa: CASSLGGAGSYEQYF
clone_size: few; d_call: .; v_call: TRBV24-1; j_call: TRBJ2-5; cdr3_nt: TGTGCCACCAGTGACTCTAAAGAGACCCAGTACTTC; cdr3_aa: CATSDSKETQYF
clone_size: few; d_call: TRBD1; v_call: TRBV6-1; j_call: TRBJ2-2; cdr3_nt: TGTGCCAGCAGCCCCTCCGACAGGGTATGGACCGGGGAGCTGTTTTTT; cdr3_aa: CASSPSDRVWTGELFF
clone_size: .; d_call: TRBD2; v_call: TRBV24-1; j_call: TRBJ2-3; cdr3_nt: TGTGCCACCAGGGAGACTAGCGGTTATACGCAGTATTTT; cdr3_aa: CATRETSGYTQYF
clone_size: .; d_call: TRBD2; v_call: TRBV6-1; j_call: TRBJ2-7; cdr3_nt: TGTGCCAGCAGTAAGACGGCGGGGGACCTCTACGAGCAGTACTTC; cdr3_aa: CASSKTAGDLYEQYF
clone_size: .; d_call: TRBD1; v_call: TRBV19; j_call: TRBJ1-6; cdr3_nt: TGTGCCAGTAGTATTGACAGGGGTAATTCACCCCTCCACTTT; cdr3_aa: CASSIDRGNSPLHF
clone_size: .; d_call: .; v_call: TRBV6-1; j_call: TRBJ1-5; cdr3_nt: TGTGCCAGCAGTGAAGATACTACAGGGATAAATCAGCCCCAGCATTTT; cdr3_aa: CASSEDTTGINQPQHF
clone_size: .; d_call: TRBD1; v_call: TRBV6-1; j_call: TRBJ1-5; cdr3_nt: TGTGCCAGCAGTGACGGTGGACAGGGCTATCAGCCCCAGCATTTT; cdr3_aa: CASSDGGQGYQPQHF
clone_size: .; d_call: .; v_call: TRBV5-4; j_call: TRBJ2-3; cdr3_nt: TGTGCCAGCAGCCGAATACCTGACTACACAGATACGCAGTATTTT; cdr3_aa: CASSRIPDYTDTQYF
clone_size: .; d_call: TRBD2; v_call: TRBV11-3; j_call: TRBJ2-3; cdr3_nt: TGTGCCAGCAGCTTAGGGATAGCGGGGGCAGATACGCAGTATTTT; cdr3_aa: CASSLGIAGADTQYF
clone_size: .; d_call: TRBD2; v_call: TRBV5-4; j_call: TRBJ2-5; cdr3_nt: TGTGCCAGCAGCGACGGACTAGCCTTTACGGGGGGCCAGTACTTC; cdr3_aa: CASSDGLAFTGGQYF
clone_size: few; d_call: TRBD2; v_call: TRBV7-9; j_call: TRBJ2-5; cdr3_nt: TGTGCCAGCGGGGCCCGATTGCGGGGGGAAGAGACCCAGTACTTC; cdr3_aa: CASGARLRGEETQYF
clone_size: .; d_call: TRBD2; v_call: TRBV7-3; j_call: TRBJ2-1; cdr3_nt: TGTGCCAGCAGCTTCGGGGGGTACAATGAGCAGTTCTTC; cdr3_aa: CASSFGGYNEQFF
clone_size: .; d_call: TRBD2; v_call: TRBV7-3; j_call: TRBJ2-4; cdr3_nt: TGTGCCAGCAGCTTCCGGGCCTTGTCGGGAGGCAAAAACATTCAGTACTTC; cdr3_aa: CASSFRALSGGKNIQYF
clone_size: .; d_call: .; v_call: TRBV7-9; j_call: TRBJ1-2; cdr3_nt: TGTGCCAGCAGCTTAGTTTCCCCTAATGGCTACACCTTC; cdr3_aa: CASSLVSPNGYTF
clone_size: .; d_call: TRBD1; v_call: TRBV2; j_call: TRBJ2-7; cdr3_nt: TGTGCCAGCAGTGAAGTTTGGGGGACAGGGAAAGGGTACGAGCAGTACTTC; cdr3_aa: CASSEVWGTGKGYEQYF